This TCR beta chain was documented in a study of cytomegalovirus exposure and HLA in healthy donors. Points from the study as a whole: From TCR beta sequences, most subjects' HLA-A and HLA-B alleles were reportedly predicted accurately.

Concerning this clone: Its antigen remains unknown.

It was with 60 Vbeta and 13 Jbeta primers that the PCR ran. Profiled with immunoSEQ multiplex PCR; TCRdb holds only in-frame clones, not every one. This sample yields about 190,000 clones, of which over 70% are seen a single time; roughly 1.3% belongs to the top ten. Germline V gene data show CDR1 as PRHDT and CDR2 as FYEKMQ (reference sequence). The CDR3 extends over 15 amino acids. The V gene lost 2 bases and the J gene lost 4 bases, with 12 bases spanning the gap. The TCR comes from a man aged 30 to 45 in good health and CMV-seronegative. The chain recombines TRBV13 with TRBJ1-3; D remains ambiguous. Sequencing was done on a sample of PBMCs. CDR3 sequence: CASSLYGNRGNTIYF. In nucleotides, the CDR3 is TGTGCCAGCAGCTTATATGGAAACAGAGGAAACACCATATATTTT.